The 13 T cell receptor beta chains below come from one sample, sequenced in a study of T cells after yellow fever vaccination. TCRdb ran MiXCR on the 5' RACE reads and lists one entry per CDR3 protein. Among tens of thousands of distinct CDR3 sequences listed, roughly 5.6% were seen once. The source was PBMCs, either bulk or a sorted T-cell subset (CD4+, CD8+, memory, or dextramer-sorted; not recorded which), collected more than 40 days after the first yellow fever vaccination. These receptors were collected from a young man who received the YFV17D yellow fever vaccine.

At least ten counts were recorded for this clonotype. V gene TRBV7-2 combines with J gene TRBJ2-7; no clear D. The CDR3 length is 13 residues. Germline V gives CDR1 SGHTA, CDR2 FQGNSA. V was clipped by 3 bases and J by 7 bases, with 13 bases between them. The CDR3: CASSFFPNAEQYF. The CDR3 DNA is TGTGCCAGCAGCTTTTTTCCCAACGCGGAGCAGTACTTC.

This clonotype has a count of ten or more. The V and J genes are TRBV7-2 and TRBJ2-2, with 9 bases aligning to TRBD2. The V segment lost 4 bases and the J segment 4 bases; nucleotides outside the gene matches: 4. Germline V gene data show CDR1 as SGHTA and CDR2 as FQGNSA. The CDR3 is 15 amino acids. For the CDR3, the DNA is TGTGCCAGCAGCTGGATAGCGGGGGTCACCGGGGAGCTGTTTTTT. Translated, it gives CASSWIAGVTGELFF.

This clonotype has ten or more counts. This chain links TRBV6-5 with TRBJ2-3, with D possibly matching TRBD1 (5 bases). V lost 2 bases and J 0 bases, leaving 9 bases between the germline ends. CDR1 and CDR2 (germline): MNHEY, SVGAGI. The CDR3 loop spans 15 amino acids. The CDR3 DNA is TGTGCCAGCAGTTACCGAACAGGTAGCACAGATACGCAGTATTTT. Residues: CASSYRTGSTDTQYF.

Ten or more counts support this clonotype. This chain links TRBV12-3 or TRBV12-4 with TRBJ1-2; a weak D match, TRBD1 (5 bases). V was pared by 2 bases and J by 4 bases, with 11 bases between. The CDR3 has 14 residues. The CDR3 coding sequence is TGTGCCAGCAGTTTAAATCCAGGGAGCTATGGCTACACCTTC. The encoded protein is CASSLNPGSYGYTF.

There are many counts of this clonotype. Here the CDR3 DNA reads TGTGCCAGCAGTCCCTGGGGGGTCCCCACTGAAGCTTTCTTT. It yields the protein CASSPWGVPTEAFF. The J gene is TRBJ1-1, the V gene TRBV12-3 or TRBV12-4, with a weak D call TRBD1 (5 bases). V was pared by 5 bases and J by 4 bases, with 14 bases between. This CDR3 comprises 14 residues.

A remark on this clonotype: A much larger clone differs from this one at a single base, so this may be a read error. The CDR3 does not end in the conserved phenylalanine or tryptophan, so this is likely a read error. V gene TRBV11-2 combines with J gene TRBJ2-4, with TRBD1 matching 9 bases. Germline V gene lookup returns CDR1 SGHAT and CDR2 FQNNGV. The CDR3 consists of 16 residues. Trimming cost V 5 bases and J 0 bases; bases outside gene matches: 5. CDR3 DNA: TGTGCCAGCAGCCACGGGACAGGGTTAGCCAAAAACATTCAGTACCTC. Its protein is CASSHGTGLAKNIQYL.

This clonotype was recorded at least ten times. The chain recombines TRBV12-3 or TRBV12-4 with TRBJ1-5; D ambiguous. The CDR3 has 13 residues. With 5 bases removed from V and 4 bases from J, the gap between germline ends came to 9 bases. CDR3 sequence reads: CASSPDLNQPQHF. In DNA, the CDR3 is TGTGCCAGCAGTCCTGACCTGAATCAGCCCCAGCATTTT.

This clonotype came up a few times. This rearrangement joins TRBV4-1 to TRBJ1-2, with 7 bases matching TRBD1. CDR3 size: 15 residues. Germline V lookup: CDR1 MGHRA, CDR2 YSYEKL. V shed 5 bases, J shed 6 bases, and the junction held 12 bases outside the gene matches. The CDR3 DNA is TGCGCCAGCAGCACCCCGACAGGGACCTCTGATGGCTACACCTTC. It codes for CASSTPTGTSDGYTF.

This clonotype has a count of ten or more. V usage is TRBV3-1 and J usage is TRBJ2-5; no clear D gene. V shed 2 bases and J shed 1 base, with 11 bases lying between them. This CDR3 contains 15 residues. Germline V CDR1 and CDR2: LGHDT, YNNKEL (reference sequence). In DNA form, the CDR3 reads TGTGCCAGCAGCCAAAATTCAGCCCCCCAAGAGACCCAGTACTTC. Translated, it gives CASSQNSAPQETQYF.

This clonotype was seen ten or more times. This chain links TRBV30 with TRBJ2-3; TRBD1 or TRBD2 may be the D gene (5 bases each). From germline, CDR1 is GTSNPN and CDR2 SVGIG (reference sequence). Deletions cut 8 bases from V and 6 bases from J, with 15 bases between. This CDR3 is 12 amino acids long. The CDR3 nucleotides are TGTGCCGGGACCCTGGGAGCGGATACGCAGTATTTT. Its protein is CAGTLGADTQYF.

This clonotype appeared many times. This rearrangement joins TRBV20-1 to TRBJ1-4; 7 nucleotides line up with TRBD1. The CDR3 covers 14 residues. V dropped 0 bases and J dropped 8; count of bases not matched to a gene: 6. Germline CDR1 reads DFQATT; CDR2 reads SNEGSKA (reference sequence). The CDR3 protein is CSARDLQGSEKLFF. CDR3 coding DNA: TGCAGTGCTAGAGATCTACAGGGGAGCGAAAAACTGTTTTTT.

This clonotype was observed at least ten times. The chain uses TRBV7-2 and TRBJ2-1; TRBD1 matches at 11 bases. The V gene end was trimmed by 5 bases and the J gene end by 15 bases; junction bases not matched to a gene: 12. The CDR3 covers 14 residues. Germline loops: CDR1 SGHTA, CDR2 FQGNSA. The CDR3 sequence: CASSARTGGREVFF. The DNA of the CDR3 is TGTGCCAGCAGCGCCCGGACAGGGGGCCGGGAGGTGTTCTTC. Complete variable domain (other parts from reference TRBV7-2 and TRBJ2-1): GAGVSQSPSNKVTEKGKDVELRCDPISGHTALYWYRQSLGQGLEFLIYFQGNSAPDKSGLPSDRFSAERTGGSVSTLTIQRTQQEDSAVYLCASSARTGGREVFFGPGTRLTVL.

The table lists this clonotype with many counts. The V call is TRBV20-1, the J call TRBJ2-5; TRBD1 is a possible D gene (6 bases). Germline CDR1 and CDR2: DFQATT and SNEGSKA (reference sequence). This CDR3 spans 13 amino acids. V lost 2 bases and J lost 5, with 12 bases in between. The CDR3 nucleotides read TGCAGTGCTAGAATATCAGGGGTGGAGACCCAGTACTTC. Its translation is CSARISGVETQYF.